These 28 T cell receptor beta chains were sequenced from one sample in a study of cytomegalovirus exposure and HLA in healthy donors. The PCR used 60 Vbeta and 13 Jbeta primers. Sequencing used immunoSEQ multiplex PCR; TCRdb keeps in-frame clones, though not all of them. Here the sample spans some 210,000 clones, about 80% being singletons. What was sequenced was PBMCs. The receptors stem from a woman aged 45-59 years in good health and CMV-seropositive.

The chain has TRBV12-5 and TRBJ1-6; no definite D call. Trimming took 5 bases from V and 9 from J, leaving 11 bases between them. CDR1 and CDR2 (germline): LGHNT, FRNRAP. The CDR3 is 13 residues long. The DNA for the CDR3 is TGTGCTAGTGGTCTAACCCCAAGTTCACCCCTCCACTTT. Amino acids: CASGLTPSSPLHF.

The rearrangement joins TRBV10-3 to TRBJ2-7; possibly TRBD1 for D (6 bases). The CDR3 extends over 11 amino acids. Germline V gives CDR1 ENHRY, CDR2 SYGVKD. The V gene lost 8 bases and the J gene lost 1 base, with 6 bases spanning the gap. The CDR3 loop is CAIGQSYEQYF. CDR3 coding DNA: TGTGCCATCGGACAGTCCTACGAGCAGTACTTC.

This chain uses TRBV30 with TRBJ2-5, with 9 bases fitting TRBD2. CDR3 length equals 13 residues. With 3 bases clipped from V and 5 bases from J, the junction kept 4 bases outside the gene matches. CDR1 is GTSNPN and CDR2 is SVGIG in the germline V gene (reference sequence). The chain's CDR3 is CAWRAGGRETQYF. The CDR3 DNA is TGTGCCTGGAGAGCGGGGGGACGGGAGACCCAGTACTTC. Full variable domain (rest looked up from reference TRBV30 and TRBJ2-5): SQTIHQWPATLVQPVGSPLSLECTVEGTSNPNLYWYRQAAGRGLQLLFYSVGIGQISSEVPQNLSASRPQDRQFILSSKKLLLSDSGFYLCAWRAGGRETQYFGPGTRLLVL.

The V call is TRBV7-9, the J call TRBJ1-2; no clear D. Germline V gives CDR1 SEHNR, CDR2 FQNEAQ (reference sequence). The CDR3 covers 13 residues. V was clipped by 0 bases and J by 7 bases, with 9 bases between them. The DNA for the CDR3 is TGTGCCAGCAGCTTAGCATTGAGTCTTGGCTACACCTTC. Translating gives CASSLALSLGYTF.

The chain combines TRBV9 with TRBJ2-5; 13 bases map to TRBD2. The trim removed 0 bases at V and 5 bases at J, leaving 4 bases unmatched. CDR3 size: 16 residues. Germline V gene data show CDR1 as SGDLS and CDR2 as YYNGEE. Here the CDR3 reads CASSVGLAGGRETQYF. The CDR3 DNA reads TGTGCCAGCAGCGTAGGACTAGCGGGGGGCAGGGAGACCCAGTACTTC.

A remark on this clone: This sample also contains other DNA sequences that code for the same CDR3. The V gene is TRBV9, the J gene TRBJ1-6; D not certain. The CDR3 is made up of 14 amino acids. Germline V gene sequence: CDR1 SGDLS, CDR2 YYNGEE. Trimming shortened V by 0 bases and J by 7 bases, and 8 bases separated the two germline ends. The CDR3 DNA follows: TGTGCCAGCAGCGTAGGGGGAGAGAATTCACCCCTCCACTTT. It yields the protein CASSVGGENSPLHF.

This clone occurred once. The V and J genes are TRBV2 and TRBJ2-3; D remains ambiguous. V lost 8 bases, J lost 4 bases, and 10 bases lay in between. This CDR3 contains 12 residues. Germline CDR1 SNHLY, CDR2 FYNNEI. CDR3 region: CASRQVSDTQYF. CDR3 DNA: TGTGCCAGCCGGCAGGTATCAGATACGCAGTATTTT.

Comments on this clone: A read error may produce the germline difference seen at one junction end. This chain connects TRBV7-9 to TRBJ1-6; 11 nucleotides match TRBD1. The CDR3 length is 15 residues. Germline V CDR1 and CDR2: SEHNR, FQNEAQ (reference sequence). CDR3 region: CSSSLGQGAFSPLHF. The DNA for the CDR3 is TGTTCCAGCAGCTTAGGACAGGGGGCCTTTTCACCCCTCCACTTT.

This chain joins TRBV6-6 and TRBJ2-4; D might be TRBD1 (6 bases). The CDR3 extends over 14 amino acids. The germline V gene encodes CDR1 MNHNY and CDR2 SVGAGI (reference sequence). V shed 9 bases and J shed 3 bases, with 15 bases lying between them. In DNA, the CDR3 is TGTGCCAGTAAGACAGGAACGGACAAAAACATTCAGTACTTC. Translated, it gives CASKTGTDKNIQYF.

The chain combines TRBV7-2 with TRBJ1-4, with no clear D. This CDR3 is 15 amino acids long. Trimming removed 5 bases at V and 2 bases at J, with 12 bases between. CDR1 SGHTA and CDR2 FQGNSA come from the germline V gene. The CDR3 coding sequence is TGTGCCAGCAGCCCCCGAGGAGATACTAATGAAAAACTGTTTTTT. The encoded protein is CASSPRGDTNEKLFF.

The chain joins TRBV6-5 to TRBJ2-3; TRBD2 matches at 12 bases. Trimming removed 8 bases from V and 5 bases from J; junction bases left unmatched: 8. The germline V gene encodes CDR1 MNHEY and CDR2 SVGAGI. The CDR3 runs to 15 residues. In nucleotides, the CDR3 is TGTGCCAGCCTAGCGGGGGGGCCATCTAAAGATACGCAGTATTTT. Its protein is CASLAGGPSKDTQYF.

This chain uses TRBV5-1 with TRBJ2-2; TRBD1 matches at 7 bases. The CDR3 covers 13 residues. The V and J ends lost 7 bases and 5 bases, in that order; junction bases with no gene match: 5. Germline V gives CDR1 SGHRS, CDR2 YFSETQ. CDR3 DNA: TGCGCCAGCTCCGGACAGGTAACCGGGGAGCTGTTTTTT. Its protein is CASSGQVTGELFF.

This clone was detected once. The chain carries TRBV29-1 and TRBJ2-6; D possibly corresponds to TRBD1 (6 bases). The V gene lost 4 bases and the J gene lost 2 bases, with 12 bases spanning the gap. Per the germline V gene, CDR1 is SQVTM and CDR2 is ANQGSEA. The CDR3 consists of 15 residues. CDR3 sequence: CSVGTGYAGANVLTF. CDR3 coding DNA: TGCAGCGTTGGAACAGGGTACGCTGGGGCCAACGTCCTGACTTTC.

This clone was counted only a few times. This rearrangement joins TRBV5-1 to TRBJ2-1; TRBD2 is a possible D gene (7 bases). The germline CDR1 and CDR2 sequences are SGHRS and YFSETQ. The CDR3 is 14 amino acids. V lost 0 bases and J lost 8, with 12 bases in between. CDR3 sequence: CASSLVRGAHEQFF. DNA for the CDR3: TGCGCCAGCAGCTTGGTTCGGGGGGCGCATGAGCAGTTCTTC.

This chain links TRBV18 with TRBJ1-2; 10 bases agree with TRBD1. There are 14 residues in the CDR3. Losses at the gene ends were 9 bases for V and 5 bases for J; bases not matched to a gene: 9. Germline V gene lookup returns CDR1 KGHSH and CDR2 LQKENI. For the CDR3, the DNA is TGTGCCAGAGGCAGTGGACAGGGGGTTTATGGCTACACCTTC. Its protein is CARGSGQGVYGYTF.

This clone has more than one count but fewer than ten. V gene TRBV19 combines with J gene TRBJ1-1; D is ambiguous. With 3 bases removed from V and 11 bases from J, the gap between germline ends came to 10 bases. Germline V CDR1 and CDR2: LNHDA, SQIVND (reference sequence). The CDR3 consists of 11 residues. CDR3 DNA: TGTGCCAGTAGTATTGGTTGGAGGGCTTTCTTT. Encoded protein: CASSIGWRAFF.

The chain employs TRBV5-1 and TRBJ2-5; TRBD2 matches 16 bases. The CDR3 loop spans 16 amino acids. Unmatched junction bases numbered 3, after V lost 4 bases and J lost 3 bases. Germline-derived CDR1 and CDR2 are SGHRS and YFSETQ. DNA of the CDR3: TGCGCCAGCAGCACAGGGACTAGCGGGGGGGAAGAGACCCAGTACTTC. Encoded protein: CASSTGTSGGEETQYF.

The rearrangement joins TRBV19 to TRBJ1-2, with D tentatively TRBD1 (5 bases). Germline-derived CDR1 and CDR2 are LNHDA and SQIVND (reference sequence). Trimming removed 9 bases from V and 2 bases from J, with 13 bases in between. The CDR3 extends over 13 amino acids. The CDR3 DNA sequence: TGTGCCAGCGCGGGACCCCGGAACTATGGCTACACCTTC. The encoded protein is CASAGPRNYGYTF. Full variable domain (rest looked up from reference TRBV19 and TRBJ1-2): DGGITQSPKYLFRKEGQNVTLSCEQNLNHDAMYWYRQDPGQGLRLIYYSQIVNDFQKGDIAEGYSVSREKKESFPLTVTSAQKNPTAFYLCASAGPRNYGYTFGSGTRLTVV.

This rearrangement joins TRBV5-1 to TRBJ2-4, with 7 nucleotides matching TRBD1. The CDR3 runs to 17 residues. J lost 0 bases, V lost 1 base, and 7 bases had no gene match. In germline, CDR1 is SGHRS, CDR2 YFSETQ. The CDR3: CASSLPGTELAKNIQYF. The DNA for the CDR3 is TGCGCCAGCAGCTTGCCCGGGACAGAACTAGCCAAAAACATTCAGTACTTC.

The chain couples TRBV6-5 to TRBJ1-2; D unclear. Between the trimmed V and J ends, which lost 5 bases and 7 bases, there was a span of 11 bases. Germline values: CDR1 MNHEY, CDR2 SVGAGI. The CDR3 runs to 12 residues. The CDR3 DNA sequence: TGTGCCAGCAGTGAAGTAACTGGTGGCTACACCTTC. The encoded protein is CASSEVTGGYTF.

The genes are TRBV28 and TRBJ2-3; 10 bases match TRBD1. V lost 6 bases and J lost 4; bases outside the gene matches: 4. The CDR3 is 14 residues long. Germline assignment: CDR1 MDHEN and CDR2 SYDVKM. The CDR3 nucleotides are TGTGCCAGCAGCCCGGACAGGGGGGCAGATACGCAGTATTTT. It specifies CASSPDRGADTQYF.

This sequence joins TRBV19 and TRBJ2-7; 8 bases map to TRBD2. CDR1 is LNHDA, CDR2 SQIVND, per germline (reference sequence). The CDR3 is 14 residues long. The V gene end was trimmed by 5 bases and the J gene end by 2 bases; junction bases not matched to a gene: 5. CDR3 residues: CASSSGGPTYEQYF. The CDR3 coding sequence is TGTGCCAGTAGTTCGGGGGGGCCCACCTACGAGCAGTACTTC.

The chain is built from TRBV15 and TRBJ1-5; the D is unclear. Germline values: CDR1 LNHNV, CDR2 YYDKDF (reference sequence). The CDR3 consists of 16 residues. The V gene lost 2 bases and the J gene lost 0 bases, with 11 bases spanning the gap. The CDR3 coding sequence is TGTGCCACCAGCAGATTGGGAGGCGGTAGCAATCAGCCCCAGCATTTT. It yields the protein CATSRLGGGSNQPQHF.

Turning to this clone: Other nucleotide sequences in the sample specify the same CDR3. The chain links TRBV29-1 to TRBJ2-7; no clear D gene. The germline V gene encodes CDR1 SQVTM and CDR2 ANQGSEA. V shed 3 bases and J shed 3 bases, with 15 bases lying between them. This CDR3 has 14 residues. CDR3 in DNA: TGCAGCGTTGAGGTACAGCCCGCAAACTACGAGCAGTACTTC. Residues: CSVEVQPANYEQYF.

V usage is TRBV6-6 and J usage is TRBJ2-7, with D possibly matching TRBD1 (5 bases). This CDR3 has 16 residues. The germline V gene encodes CDR1 MNHNY and CDR2 SVGAGI (reference sequence). Trimming took 2 bases from V and 3 from J, leaving 17 bases between them. The CDR3 reads CASSYQGEFFHYEQYF. CDR3 coding DNA: TGTGCCAGCAGTTACCAGGGCGAGTTTTTCCACTACGAGCAGTACTTC.

V is TRBV7-9 and J is TRBJ2-7; tentatively, D is TRBD2 (5 bases). This CDR3 contains 15 residues. Germline V CDR1 and CDR2: SEHNR, FQNEAQ (reference sequence). This CDR3 reads CSSSGGQEIVYEQYF. The DNA of the CDR3 is TGTTCCTCGTCTGGCGGGCAGGAAATCGTCTACGAGCAGTACTTC.

J is TRBJ2-5 and V is TRBV9; tentative D call: TRBD1 (6 bases). Germline V gene sequence: CDR1 SGDLS, CDR2 YYNGEE. The CDR3 extends over 15 amino acids. V lost 4 bases to trimming and J lost 11 bases, with 24 bases between them. The chain's CDR3 is CASSPSSLERTEQYF. In DNA form, the CDR3 reads TGTGCCAGCAGCCCCTCCTCGCTTGAAAGGACAGAGCAGTACTTC.

V usage is TRBV7-9 and J usage is TRBJ2-7; 10 bases are a match to TRBD2. The CDR3 extends over 14 amino acids. CDR1 SEHNR and CDR2 FQNEAQ come from the germline V gene (reference sequence). V dropped 5 bases and J dropped 5; count of bases not matched to a gene: 6. The CDR3 spells CASSPSGGTDEQYF. For the CDR3, the DNA is TGTGCCAGCAGCCCTAGCGGGGGAACCGACGAGCAGTACTTC.